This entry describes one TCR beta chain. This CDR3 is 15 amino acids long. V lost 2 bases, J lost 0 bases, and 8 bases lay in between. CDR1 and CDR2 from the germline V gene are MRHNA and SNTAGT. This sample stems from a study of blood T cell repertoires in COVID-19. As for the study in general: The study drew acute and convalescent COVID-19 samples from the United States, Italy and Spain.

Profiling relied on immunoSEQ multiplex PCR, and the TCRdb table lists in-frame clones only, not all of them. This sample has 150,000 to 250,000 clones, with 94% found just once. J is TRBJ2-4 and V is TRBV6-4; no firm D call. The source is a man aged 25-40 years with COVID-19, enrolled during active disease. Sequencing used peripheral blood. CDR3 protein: CASSDAKRAKNIQYF. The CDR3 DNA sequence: TGTGCCAGCAGTGACGCGAAAAGAGCCAAAAACATTCAGTACTTC.